This TCR beta chain was recovered during a study of cytomegalovirus exposure and HLA in healthy donors. Turning to the study itself: Counted in an early data release were tens of millions of unique TCRs from HLA-typed donors.

Study conclusions and caveats: Being indistinguishable, some V segments were excluded, TRBV6-2 and TRBV6-3 among them. There were 160 or so TCR beta chains listed as cytomegalovirus-associated.

The V end was cut by 2 bases, the J end by 0 bases, with 9 bases between. Germline CDR1 SNHLY, CDR2 FYNNEI. The CDR3 is made up of 15 amino acids. At sampling all donors were nominally healthy, likely with unrecorded immune exposures. Of note for this clone: Its antigen is as yet unknown.

Vbeta (60) and Jbeta (13) primers were used in the PCR. Only in-frame clones appear in the TCRdb table, and some are missing; sequencing was by immunoSEQ multiplex PCR. The sample lists some 150,000 clones, roughly three quarters occurring once. The chain joins TRBV2 to TRBJ2-3, with D possibly TRBD2 on 6 matching bases. This receptor was identified in a man between 60 and 75 years old in good health and CMV-seronegative. Source material: PBMCs. CDR3 amino acids: CASSEYSGSTDTQYF. The CDR3, as DNA: TGTGCCAGCAGTGAATATAGCGGTAGCACAGATACGCAGTATTTT.